This record concerns one TCR beta chain sequence. Its cognate antigen is unknown. These data come from a study of post-analysis software for immune sequencing data. Background on the study: Disease courses included relapsing-remitting, secondary progressive and progressive-relapsing multiple sclerosis.

Presence of unique molecular identifiers characterized the TCR beta cDNA libraries. When about 1 to 11 million T cells were used, they gave some 540,000 cDNA molecules. From the PCR reads, TCRdb called clonotypes with MiXCR, one entry per CDR3 protein. Here the sample spans about 430,000 distinct CDR3 sequences, 35% to 45% being singletons. The CDR3 length is 16 residues. The V gene's germline CDR1 is MDHEN and CDR2 SYDVKM. Trimming shortened V by 6 bases and J by 6 bases, and 22 bases separated the two germline ends. Whole-study results and caveats: Samples from a shared batch, those prepared together, strongly co-clustered by F measure. The study found significantly lower normalized Chao1 diversity in multiple sclerosis patients than in controls. Among about 5 TRBV segments more frequent in patients than controls were TRBV5-6, TRBV5-1 and TRBV20-1.

The origin of this receptor is a girl aged 2-9 years with multiple sclerosis. Sequencing was done on a sample of blood. The chain joins TRBV28 to TRBJ2-3, with a possible D match to TRBD2 (7 bases). CDR3 loop: CASRPEGGARTDTQYF. CDR3 nucleotide sequence: TGTGCCAGCAGGCCGGAAGGGGGGGCGAGGACGGATACGCAGTATTTT. Filled out from reference TRBV28 and TRBJ2-3, the complete variable domain reads DVKVTQSSRYLVKRTGEKVFLECVQDMDHENMFWYRQDPGLGLRLIYFSYDVKMKEKGDIPEGYSVSREKKERFSLILESASTNQTSMYLCASRPEGGARTDTQYFGPGTRLTVL.